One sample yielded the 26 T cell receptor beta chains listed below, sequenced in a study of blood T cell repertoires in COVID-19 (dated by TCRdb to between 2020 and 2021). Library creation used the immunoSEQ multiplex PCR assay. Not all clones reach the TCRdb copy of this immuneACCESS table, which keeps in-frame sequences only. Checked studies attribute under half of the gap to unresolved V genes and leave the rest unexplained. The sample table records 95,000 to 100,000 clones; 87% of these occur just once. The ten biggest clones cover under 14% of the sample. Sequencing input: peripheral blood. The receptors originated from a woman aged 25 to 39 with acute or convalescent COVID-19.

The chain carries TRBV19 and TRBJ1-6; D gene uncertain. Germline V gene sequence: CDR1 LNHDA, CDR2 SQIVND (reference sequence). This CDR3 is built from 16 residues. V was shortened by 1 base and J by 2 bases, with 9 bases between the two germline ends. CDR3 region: CASSIGGAPYNSPLHF. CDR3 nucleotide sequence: TGTGCCAGTAGTATAGGGGGAGCCCCCTATAATTCACCCCTCCACTTT.

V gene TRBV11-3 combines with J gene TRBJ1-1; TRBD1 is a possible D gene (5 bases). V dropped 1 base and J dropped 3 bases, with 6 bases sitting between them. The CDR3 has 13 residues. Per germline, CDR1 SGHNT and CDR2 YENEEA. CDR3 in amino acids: CASSLGGDTEAFF. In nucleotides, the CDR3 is TGTGCCAGCAGCTTAGGGGGGGACACTGAAGCTTTCTTT. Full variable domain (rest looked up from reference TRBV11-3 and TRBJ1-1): EAGVVQSPRYKIIEKKQPVAFWCNPISGHNTLYWYLQNLGQGPELLIRYENEEAVDDSQLPKDRFSAERLKGVDSTLKIQPAELGDSAVYLCASSLGGDTEAFFGQGTRLTVV.

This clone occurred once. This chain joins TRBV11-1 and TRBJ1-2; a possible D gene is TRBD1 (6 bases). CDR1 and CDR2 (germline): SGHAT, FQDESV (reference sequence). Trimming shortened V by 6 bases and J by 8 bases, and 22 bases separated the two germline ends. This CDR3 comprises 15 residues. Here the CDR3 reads CASSRENREGGGYTF. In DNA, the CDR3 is TGTGCCAGCAGTCGAGAAAACAGGGAAGGCGGCGGCTACACCTTC.

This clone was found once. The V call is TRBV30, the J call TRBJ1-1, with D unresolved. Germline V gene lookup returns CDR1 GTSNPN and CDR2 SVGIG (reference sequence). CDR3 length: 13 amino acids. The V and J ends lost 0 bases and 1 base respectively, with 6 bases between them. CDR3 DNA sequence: TGTGCCTGGAGTGTGTTGGCGAACACTGAAGCTTTCTTT. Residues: CAWSVLANTEAFF.

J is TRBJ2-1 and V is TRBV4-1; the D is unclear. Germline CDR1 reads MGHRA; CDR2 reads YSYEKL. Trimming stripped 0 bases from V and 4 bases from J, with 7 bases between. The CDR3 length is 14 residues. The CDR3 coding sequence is TGCGCCAGCAGCCAAGACGAACGGTACAATGAGCAGTTCTTC. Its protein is CASSQDERYNEQFF.

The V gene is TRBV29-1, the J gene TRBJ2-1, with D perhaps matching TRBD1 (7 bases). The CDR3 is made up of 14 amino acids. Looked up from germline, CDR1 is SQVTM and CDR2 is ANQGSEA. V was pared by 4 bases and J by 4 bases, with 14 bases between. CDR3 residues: CSVAGGTLYNEQFF. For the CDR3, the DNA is TGCAGCGTTGCAGGGGGGACCCTATACAATGAGCAGTTCTTC.

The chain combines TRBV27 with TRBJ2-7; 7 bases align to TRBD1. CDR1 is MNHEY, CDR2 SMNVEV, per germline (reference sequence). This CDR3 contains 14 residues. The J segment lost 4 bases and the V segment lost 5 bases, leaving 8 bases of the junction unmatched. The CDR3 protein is CASSLGTEPYEQYF. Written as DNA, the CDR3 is TGTGCCAGCAGTCTCGGGACAGAACCGTACGAGCAGTACTTC.

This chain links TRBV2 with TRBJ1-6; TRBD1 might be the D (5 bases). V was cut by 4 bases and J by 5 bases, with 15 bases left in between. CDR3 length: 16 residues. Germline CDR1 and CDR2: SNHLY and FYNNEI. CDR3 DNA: TGTGCCAGCAGTGCCAAGGGGCGGGGCAATAATTCACCCCTCCACTTT. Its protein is CASSAKGRGNNSPLHF.

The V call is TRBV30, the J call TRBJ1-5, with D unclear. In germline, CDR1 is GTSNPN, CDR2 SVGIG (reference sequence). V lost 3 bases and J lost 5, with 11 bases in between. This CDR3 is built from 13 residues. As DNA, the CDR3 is TGTGCCTGGAGCGCCGAGGGTGATCAGCCCCAGCATTTT. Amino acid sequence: CAWSAEGDQPQHF.

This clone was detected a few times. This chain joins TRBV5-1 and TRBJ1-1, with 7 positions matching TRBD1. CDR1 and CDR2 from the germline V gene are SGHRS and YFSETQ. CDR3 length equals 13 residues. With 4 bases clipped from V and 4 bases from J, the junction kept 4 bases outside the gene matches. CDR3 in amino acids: CASSPQGFTEAFF. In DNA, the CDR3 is TGCGCCAGCAGCCCACAGGGGTTCACTGAAGCTTTCTTT.

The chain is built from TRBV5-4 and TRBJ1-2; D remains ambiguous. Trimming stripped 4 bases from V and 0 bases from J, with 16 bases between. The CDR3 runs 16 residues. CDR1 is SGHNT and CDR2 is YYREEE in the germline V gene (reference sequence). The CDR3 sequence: CASSPGGAGTNYGYTF. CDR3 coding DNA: TGTGCCAGCAGCCCCGGTGGTGCAGGCACTAACTATGGCTACACCTTC.

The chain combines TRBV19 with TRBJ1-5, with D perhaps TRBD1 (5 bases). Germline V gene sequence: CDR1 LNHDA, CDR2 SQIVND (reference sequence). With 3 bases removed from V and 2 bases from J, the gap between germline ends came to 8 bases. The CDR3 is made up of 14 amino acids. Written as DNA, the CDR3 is TGTGCCAGTAGTATCAAAGGGGGCAATCAGCCCCAGCATTTT. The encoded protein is CASSIKGGNQPQHF.

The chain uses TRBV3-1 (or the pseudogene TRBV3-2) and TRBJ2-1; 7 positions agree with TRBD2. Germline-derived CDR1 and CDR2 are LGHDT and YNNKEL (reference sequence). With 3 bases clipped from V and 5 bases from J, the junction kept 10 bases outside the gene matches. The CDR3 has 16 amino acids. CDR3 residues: CASSQGWASGHNEQFF. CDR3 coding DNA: TGTGCCAGCAGCCAGGGGTGGGCTAGCGGTCACAATGAGCAGTTCTTC.

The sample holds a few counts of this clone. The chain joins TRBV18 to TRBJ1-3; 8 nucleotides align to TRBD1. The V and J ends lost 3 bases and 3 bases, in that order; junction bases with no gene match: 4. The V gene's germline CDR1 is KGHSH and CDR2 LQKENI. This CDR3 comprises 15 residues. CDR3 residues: CASSPGQGVGNTIYF. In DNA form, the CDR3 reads TGTGCCAGCTCACCCGGACAGGGAGTTGGAAACACCATATATTTT.

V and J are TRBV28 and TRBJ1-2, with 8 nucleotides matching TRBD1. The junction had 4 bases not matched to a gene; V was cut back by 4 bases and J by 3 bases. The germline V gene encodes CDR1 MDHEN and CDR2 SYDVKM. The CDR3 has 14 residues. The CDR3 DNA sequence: TGTGCCAGCAGTTCAGGGGGCGGGGACTATGGCTACACCTTC. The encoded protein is CASSSGGGDYGYTF.

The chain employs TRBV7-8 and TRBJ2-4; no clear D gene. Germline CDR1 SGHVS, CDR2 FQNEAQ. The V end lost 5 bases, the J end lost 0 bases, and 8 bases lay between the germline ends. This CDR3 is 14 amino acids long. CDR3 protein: CASSGVLAKNIQYF. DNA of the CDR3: TGTGCCAGCAGCGGAGTTCTAGCCAAAAACATTCAGTACTTC.

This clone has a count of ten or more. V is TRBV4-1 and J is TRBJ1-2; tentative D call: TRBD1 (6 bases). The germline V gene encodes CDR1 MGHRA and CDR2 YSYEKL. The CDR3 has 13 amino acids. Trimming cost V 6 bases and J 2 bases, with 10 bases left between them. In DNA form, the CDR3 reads TGCGCCAGCAGTCAGGGGTTCAACTATGGCTACACCTTC. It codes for CASSQGFNYGYTF.

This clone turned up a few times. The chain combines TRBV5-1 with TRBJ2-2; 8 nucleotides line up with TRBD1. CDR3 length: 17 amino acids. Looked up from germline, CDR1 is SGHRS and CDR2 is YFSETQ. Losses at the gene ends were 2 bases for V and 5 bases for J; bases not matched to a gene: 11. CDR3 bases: TGCGCCAGCAGCTTAAAAGGTGACAGGGGACGTACCGGGGAGCTGTTTTTT. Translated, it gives CASSLKGDRGRTGELFF.

CDR3 residues: CASSPWTGDSGYTF. For the CDR3, the DNA is TGTGCCAGCAGCCCCTGGACAGGGGATTCTGGCTACACCTTC. The chain carries TRBV9 and TRBJ1-2, with TRBD1 matching over 9 bases. CDR3 length: 14 residues. V trimming: 4 bases; J trimming: 7 bases; junction bases outside the gene matches: 8. Germline CDR1 SGDLS, CDR2 YYNGEE. The whole variable domain, filled in from reference TRBV9 and TRBJ1-2, reads DSGVTQTPKHLITATGQRVTLRCSPRSGDLSVYWYQQSLDQGLQFLIQYYNGEERAKGNILERFSAQQFPDLHSELNLSSLELGDSALYFCASSPWTGDSGYTFGSGTRLTVV.

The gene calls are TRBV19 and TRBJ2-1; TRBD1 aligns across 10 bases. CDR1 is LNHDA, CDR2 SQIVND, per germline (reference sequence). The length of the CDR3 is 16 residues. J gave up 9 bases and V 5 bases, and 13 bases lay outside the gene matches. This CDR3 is CASSPSRQGANSEQFF. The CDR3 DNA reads TGTGCCAGTAGTCCTTCTCGACAGGGGGCCAACAGTGAGCAGTTCTTC.

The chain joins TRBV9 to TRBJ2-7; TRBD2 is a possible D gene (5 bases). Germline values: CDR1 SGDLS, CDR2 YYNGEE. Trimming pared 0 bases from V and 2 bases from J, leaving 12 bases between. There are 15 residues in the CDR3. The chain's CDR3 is CASSVAEMGAYEQYF. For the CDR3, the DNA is TGTGCCAGCAGCGTAGCTGAGATGGGAGCCTACGAGCAGTACTTC.

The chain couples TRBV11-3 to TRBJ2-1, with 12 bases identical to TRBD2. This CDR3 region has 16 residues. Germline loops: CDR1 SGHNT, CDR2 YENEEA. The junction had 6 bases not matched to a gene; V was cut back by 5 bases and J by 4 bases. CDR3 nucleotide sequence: TGTGCCAGCAGCCTGAGACTAGCGGGGGAGTACAATGAGCAGTTCTTC. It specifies CASSLRLAGEYNEQFF.

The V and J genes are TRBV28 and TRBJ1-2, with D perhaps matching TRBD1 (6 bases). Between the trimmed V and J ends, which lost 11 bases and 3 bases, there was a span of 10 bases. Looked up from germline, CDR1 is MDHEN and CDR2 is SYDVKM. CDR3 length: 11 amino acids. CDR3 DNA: TGTGCCGAAGAGGGGGACTATGGCTACACCTTC. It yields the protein CAEEGDYGYTF.

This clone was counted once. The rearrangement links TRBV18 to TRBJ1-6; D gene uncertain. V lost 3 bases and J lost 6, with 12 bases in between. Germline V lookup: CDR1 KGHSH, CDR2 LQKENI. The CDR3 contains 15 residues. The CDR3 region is CASSPSTISNSPLHF. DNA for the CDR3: TGTGCCAGCTCACCCTCGACAATCTCTAATTCACCCCTCCACTTT. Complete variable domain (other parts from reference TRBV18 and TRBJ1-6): NAGVMQNPRHLVRRRGQEARLRCSPMKGHSHVYWYRQLPEEGLKFMVYLQKENIIDESGMPKERFSAEFPKEGPSILRIQQVVRGDSAAYFCASSPSTISNSPLHFGNGTRLTVT.

CDR3 protein: CASSTGNSPLHF. CDR3 nucleotides: TGTGCCAGCAGCACGGGTAATTCACCCCTCCACTTT. The chain carries TRBV11-3 and TRBJ1-6; D uncertain. The germline V gene encodes CDR1 SGHNT and CDR2 YENEEA. V lost 5 bases and J 6 bases, leaving 5 bases between the germline ends. This CDR3 has 12 residues.

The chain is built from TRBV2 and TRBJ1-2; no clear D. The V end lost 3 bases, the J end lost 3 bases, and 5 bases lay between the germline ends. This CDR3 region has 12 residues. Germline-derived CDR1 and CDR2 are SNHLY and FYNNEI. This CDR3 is CASSEPDYGYTF. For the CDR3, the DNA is TGTGCCAGCAGTGAGCCGGACTATGGCTACACCTTC.